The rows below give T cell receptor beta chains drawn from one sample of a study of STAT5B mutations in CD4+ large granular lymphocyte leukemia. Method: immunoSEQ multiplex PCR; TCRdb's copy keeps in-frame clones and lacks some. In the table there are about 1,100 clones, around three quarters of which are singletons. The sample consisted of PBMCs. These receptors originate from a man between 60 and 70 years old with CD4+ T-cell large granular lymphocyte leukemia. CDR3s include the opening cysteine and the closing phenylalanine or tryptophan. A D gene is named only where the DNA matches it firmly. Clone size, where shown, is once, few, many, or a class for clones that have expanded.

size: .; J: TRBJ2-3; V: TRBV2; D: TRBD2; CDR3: CASSEFNSGGSSTDTQYF; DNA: TGTGCCAGCAGTGAATTTAATAGCGGGGGCTCTAGCACAGATACGCAGTATTTT
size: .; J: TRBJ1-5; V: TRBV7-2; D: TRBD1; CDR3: CASSFGAGGTSEPQHF; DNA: TGTGCCAGCAGCTTTGGGGCAGGGGGTACGAGTGAGCCCCAGCATTTT
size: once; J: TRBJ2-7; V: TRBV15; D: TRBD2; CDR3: CATSSGTSGLRAEQYF; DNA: TGTGCCACCAGCAGCGGGACTAGCGGTCTCAGGGCCGAGCAGTACTTC
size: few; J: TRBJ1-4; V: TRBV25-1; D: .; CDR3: CASSEGSNEKLFF; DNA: TGTGCCAGCAGTGAAGGATCTAATGAAAAACTGTTTTTT
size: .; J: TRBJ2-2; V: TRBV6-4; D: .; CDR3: CASSKDWGTGELFF; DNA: TGTGCCAGCAGTAAGGACTGGGGCACCGGGGAGCTGTTTTTT
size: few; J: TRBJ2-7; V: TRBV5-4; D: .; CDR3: CASSLGHEQYF; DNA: TGTGCCAGCAGCTTAGGCCACGAGCAGTACTTC
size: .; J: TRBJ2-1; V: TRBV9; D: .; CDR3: CASSPDRRSYNEQFF; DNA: TGTGCCAGCAGCCCAGATAGAAGGTCCTACAATGAGCAGTTCTTC
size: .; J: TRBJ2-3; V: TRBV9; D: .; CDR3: CASSSRGAQDTQYF; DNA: TGTGCCAGCAGCTCCCGGGGGGCCCAAGATACGCAGTATTTT
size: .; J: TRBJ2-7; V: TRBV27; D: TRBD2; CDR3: CASSFTSGDFEQYF; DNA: TGTGCCAGCAGTTTCACTAGCGGGGACTTCGAGCAGTACTTC
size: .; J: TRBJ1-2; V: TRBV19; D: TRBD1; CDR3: CASRQGANGYTF; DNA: TGTGCCAGTAGACAGGGGGCGAATGGCTACACCTTC
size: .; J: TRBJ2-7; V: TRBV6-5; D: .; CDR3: CASSHRDGYEQYF; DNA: TGTGCCAGCAGCCACAGGGACGGCTACGAGCAGTACTTC
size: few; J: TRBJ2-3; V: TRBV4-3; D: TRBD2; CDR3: CASSQTAGGGDTQYF; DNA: TGCGCCAGCAGCCAAACAGCGGGGGGTGGGGATACGCAGTATTTT
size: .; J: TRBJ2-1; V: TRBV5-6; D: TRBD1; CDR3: CASSFGQGGNNEQFF; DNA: TGTGCCAGCAGCTTTGGACAGGGAGGTAACAATGAGCAGTTCTTC
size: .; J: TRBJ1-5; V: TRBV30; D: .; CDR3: CAWSVSAGGSEPQHF; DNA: TGTGCCTGGAGTGTATCGGCCGGGGGAAGTGAGCCCCAGCATTTT
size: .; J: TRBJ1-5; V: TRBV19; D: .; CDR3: CASSIPGRRGRDQPQHF; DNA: TGTGCCAGTAGTATCCCGGGACGACGAGGGAGGGATCAGCCCCAGCATTTT
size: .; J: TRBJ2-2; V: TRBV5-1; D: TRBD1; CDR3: CASESKGQGTYTGELFF; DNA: TGCGCCAGCGAGAGTAAAGGACAGGGGACTTACACCGGGGAGCTGTTTTTT
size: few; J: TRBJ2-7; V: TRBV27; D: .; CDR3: CASSPGASYEQYF; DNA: TGTGCCAGCAGTCCAGGGGCCTCCTACGAGCAGTACTTC
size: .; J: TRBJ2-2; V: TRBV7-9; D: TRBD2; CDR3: CASSLLSPAGTGELFF; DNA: TGTGCCAGCAGCTTATTAAGTCCAGCGGGGACCGGGGAGCTGTTTTTT
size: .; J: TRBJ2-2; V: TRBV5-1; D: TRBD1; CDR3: CASSFPQGAGELFF; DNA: TGCGCCAGCAGCTTCCCACAGGGGGCCGGGGAGCTGTTTTTT
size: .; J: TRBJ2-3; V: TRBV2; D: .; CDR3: CASSGSQALADTQYF; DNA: TGTGCCAGCAGTGGTTCGCAGGCGCTGGCAGATACGCAGTATTTT
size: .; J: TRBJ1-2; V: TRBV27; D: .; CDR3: CASSWEGGYGYTF; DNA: TGTGCCAGCAGTTGGGAAGGGGGCTATGGCTACACCTTC
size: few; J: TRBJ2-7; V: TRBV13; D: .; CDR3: CASSGQYSYEQYF; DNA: TGTGCCAGCAGCGGACAGTACTCCTACGAGCAGTACTTC
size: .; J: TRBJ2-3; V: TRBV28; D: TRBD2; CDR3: CASSPPGGGSTDTQYF; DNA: TGTGCCAGCAGTCCCCCTGGCGGGGGAAGCACAGATACGCAGTATTTT
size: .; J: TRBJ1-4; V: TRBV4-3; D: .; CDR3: CASSQEEQGWGREKLFF; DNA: TGCGCCAGCAGCCAAGAAGAACAGGGCTGGGGGCGGGAAAAACTGTTTTTT
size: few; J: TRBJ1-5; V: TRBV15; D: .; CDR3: CATSRVSNQPQHF; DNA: TGTGCCACCAGCCGGGTTAGCAATCAGCCCCAGCATTTT